These 29 T cell receptor beta chains came from one sample sequenced in a study of OX40 agonist ivuxolimab in advanced cancers. TCRdb keeps only in-frame clones here, not all; method: immunoSEQ multiplex PCR. The sample holds around 69,000 clones, roughly 85% seen once. The sample here was CD4+ or CD8+ T cells sorted from blood, taken in a trial of the OX40 agonist ivuxolimab. The receptors shown here come from an adult with an advanced solid tumor such as melanoma, head and neck, liver or kidney cancer.

This rearrangement joins TRBV11-3 to TRBJ1-1, with D tentatively TRBD1 (5 bases). The CDR3 is 13 residues long. Germline V gene lookup returns CDR1 SGHNT and CDR2 YENEEA. The ends were cut back, 1 base at V and 8 bases at J, with 11 bases in the middle. CDR3 DNA sequence: TGTGCCAGCAGCTTAGTTCTCTGGGGCGAAGCTTTCTTT. It translates to CASSLVLWGEAFF.

This clone showed up just a few times. The chain uses TRBV30 and TRBJ2-1; 9 bases fit TRBD2. Trimming took 0 bases from V and 10 from J; bases not matched to a gene: 13. In germline, CDR1 is GTSNPN, CDR2 SVGIG (reference sequence). The CDR3 length is 16 residues. CDR3 coding DNA: TGTGCCTGGAGTGTACCGGCGGGGGGGCCCATGATGGAGCAGTTCTTC. Its protein is CAWSVPAGGPMMEQFF.

The CDR3 region is CASRTGMGETQYF. The CDR3 DNA is TGTGCCAGCAGGACCGGAATGGGCGAGACCCAGTACTTC. The gene calls are TRBV6-6 and TRBJ2-5, with D unclear. This CDR3 has 13 amino acids. CDR1 is MNHNY and CDR2 is SVGAGI in the germline V gene (reference sequence). Deletions cut 6 bases from V and 5 bases from J, with 13 bases between.

The rearrangement links TRBV5-1 to TRBJ2-5; a possible D gene is TRBD2 (6 bases). The CDR3 runs 15 residues. Germline V gene sequence: CDR1 SGHRS, CDR2 YFSETQ. Trimming took 0 bases from V and 1 from J, leaving 10 bases between them. The CDR3 region has the DNA TGCGCCAGCAGCTTGGGGGCCGGGAGCCAAGAGACCCAGTACTTC. It translates to CASSLGAGSQETQYF.

This chain joins TRBV4-2 and TRBJ2-5, with TRBD2 as a possible D gene (6 bases). Germline assignment: CDR1 LGHNA and CDR2 YNFKEQ. The CDR3 runs to 16 residues. The V and J ends lost 8 bases and 4 bases respectively, with 23 bases between them. CDR3 region: CASENAFSGEGETQYF. DNA of the CDR3: TGTGCCAGCGAGAACGCATTTTCGGGAGAGGGAGAGACCCAGTACTTC.

The chain links TRBV4-3 to TRBJ2-5, with a weak D call TRBD2 (6 bases). From germline, CDR1 is LGHNA and CDR2 YSLEER. The V gene lost 4 bases and the J gene lost 5 bases, with 14 bases spanning the gap. The CDR3 is 14 amino acids. Here the CDR3 reads CASSPGGDGETQYF. The CDR3 coding sequence is TGCGCCAGCAGCCCAGGCGGGGACGGGGAGACCCAGTACTTC.

The CDR3 DNA reads TGTGCCAGCAGCGACAACAGGGGATCCTACGAGCAGTACTTC. Translating it yields CASSDNRGSYEQYF. The chain is built from TRBV7-2 and TRBJ2-7; 7 nucleotides match TRBD1. The V and J ends lost 5 bases and 1 base, in that order; junction bases with no gene match: 5. From germline, CDR1 is SGHTA and CDR2 FQGNSA. The CDR3 extends over 14 amino acids.

The chain recombines TRBV5-4 with TRBJ1-1; no firm D call. Germline V gene data show CDR1 as SGHNT and CDR2 as YYREEE (reference sequence). V was trimmed by 4 bases and J by 0 bases, leaving 7 bases between them. The CDR3 runs to 13 residues. For the CDR3, the DNA is TGTGCCAGCAGCAAAGCATTGAACACTGAAGCTTTCTTT. This sequence encodes CASSKALNTEAFF. The variable domain in full, completed from reference TRBV5-4 and TRBJ1-1, reads ETGVTQSPTHLIKTRGQQVTLRCSSQSGHNTVSWYQQALGQGPQFIFQYYREEENGRGNFPPRFSGLQFPNYSSELNVNALELDDSALYLCASSKALNTEAFFGQGTRLTVV.

The V and J genes are TRBV13 and TRBJ2-3, with 8 nucleotides matching TRBD2. V trimming: 4 bases; J trimming: 1 base; junction bases outside the gene matches: 10. This CDR3 has 17 residues. Germline lookup yields CDR1 PRHDT and CDR2 FYEKMQ (reference sequence). The CDR3 protein is CASSSRGSGGGTDTQYF. The CDR3 region has the DNA TGTGCCAGCAGCTCCCGGGGGAGCGGGGGTGGCACAGATACGCAGTATTTT.

This sequence joins TRBV5-1 and TRBJ1-2; TRBD1 matches 7 bases. The CDR3 sequence is 14 residues long. Trimming removed 7 bases from V and 0 bases from J; junction bases left unmatched: 6. From germline, CDR1 is SGHRS and CDR2 YFSETQ. Here the CDR3 reads CASATGTANYGYTF. CDR3 nucleotide sequence: TGCGCCAGCGCTACCGGGACAGCTAACTATGGCTACACCTTC.

The chain couples TRBV18 to TRBJ2-2; 7 bases are shared with TRBD2. Germline values: CDR1 KGHSH, CDR2 LQKENI. With 5 bases clipped from V and 0 bases from J, the junction kept 12 bases outside the gene matches. The CDR3 sequence is 18 residues long. As DNA, the CDR3 is TGTGCCAGCTCAAAAAACCACCGACTAGCAGCGAACACCGGGGAGCTGTTTTTT. Translated, it gives CASSKNHRLAANTGELFF.

This clone was counted a single time. V is TRBV30 and J is TRBJ1-2; 11 positions match TRBD1. Germline V gene data show CDR1 as GTSNPN and CDR2 as SVGIG (reference sequence). The CDR3 length is 15 residues. J was trimmed by 7 bases and V by 2 bases; bases with no gene match: 9. The CDR3 here is CAWSLSAGTGGGYTF. CDR3 in DNA: TGTGCCTGGAGTTTATCAGCCGGGACAGGGGGTGGCTACACCTTC. The whole variable domain, filled in from reference TRBV30 and TRBJ1-2, reads SQTIHQWPATLVQPVGSPLSLECTVEGTSNPNLYWYRQAAGRGLQLLFYSVGIGQISSEVPQNLSASRPQDRQFILSSKKLLLSDSGFYLCAWSLSAGTGGGYTFGSGTRLTVV.

The chain is built from TRBV11-2 and TRBJ2-5; TRBD2 matches at 13 bases. In germline, CDR1 is SGHAT, CDR2 FQNNGV. The trim removed 1 base at V and 5 bases at J, leaving 1 base unmatched. The CDR3 is 15 residues long. The chain's CDR3 is CASSLGTSGSETQYF. The CDR3 DNA is TGTGCCAGCAGCTTAGGGACTAGCGGGAGTGAGACCCAGTACTTC.

The J gene is TRBJ2-3, the V gene TRBV4-3; D may be TRBD2 (6 bases). Trimming pared 1 base from V and 4 bases from J, leaving 12 bases between. There are 15 residues in the CDR3. Germline assignment: CDR1 LGHNA and CDR2 YSLEER. In DNA, the CDR3 is TGCGCCAGCAGCCAAGGGACGGGAGTACCAGATACGCAGTATTTT. It codes for CASSQGTGVPDTQYF.

There are a few counts of this clone. The chain couples TRBV5-6 to TRBJ1-1; perhaps TRBD1 as D (5 bases). V was shortened by 0 bases and J by 4 bases, with 10 bases between the two germline ends. Germline V gene data show CDR1 as SGHDT and CDR2 as YYEEEE. The length of the CDR3 is 14 residues. The DNA for the CDR3 is TGTGCCAGCAGCTTGGAGGCAGGGAGCACTGAAGCTTTCTTT. This translates into CASSLEAGSTEAFF.

The V call is TRBV4-1, the J call TRBJ2-1; 7 nucleotides line up with TRBD2. Looked up from germline, CDR1 is MGHRA and CDR2 is YSYEKL. The CDR3 totals 20 residues. The V and J ends lost 0 bases and 0 bases, in that order; junction bases with no gene match: 14. CDR3 nucleotides: TGCGCCAGCAGCCAAGAAGGAGGAGGGAGGGCCAGTCGCTCCTACAATGAGCAGTTCTTC. Amino acid sequence: CASSQEGGGRASRSYNEQFF.

V and J are TRBV4-3 and TRBJ1-6; tentatively, D is TRBD1 (6 bases). V lost 1 base and J lost 10, with 11 bases in between. Germline V lookup: CDR1 LGHNA, CDR2 YSLEER. This CDR3 spans 14 amino acids. CDR3 amino acids: CASSQATGWSPLHF. DNA for the CDR3: TGCGCCAGCAGCCAAGCGACAGGATGGTCACCCCTCCACTTT.

The chain is built from TRBV19 and TRBJ2-4; D gene uncertain. The CDR3 covers 14 residues. Germline loops: CDR1 LNHDA, CDR2 SQIVND (reference sequence). Trimming shortened V by 7 bases and J by 5 bases, and 15 bases separated the two germline ends. The DNA of the CDR3 is TGTGCCAGTACCAAGAGGCAGCTTGAAAACATTCAGTACTTC. Translated, it gives CASTKRQLENIQYF. Full variable domain (rest looked up from reference TRBV19 and TRBJ2-4): DGGITQSPKYLFRKEGQNVTLSCEQNLNHDAMYWYRQDPGQGLRLIYYSQIVNDFQKGDIAEGYSVSREKKESFPLTVTSAQKNPTAFYLCASTKRQLENIQYFGAGTRLSVL.

This chain joins TRBV9 and TRBJ1-2; D ambiguous. This CDR3 comprises 14 residues. Between the trimmed V and J ends, which lost 0 bases and 4 bases, there was a span of 10 bases. Germline-derived CDR1 and CDR2 are SGDLS and YYNGEE. The CDR3 DNA reads TGTGCCAGCAGCGTAGATCTGGGATCCTATGGCTACACCTTC. Residues: CASSVDLGSYGYTF.

The chain couples TRBV27 to TRBJ2-1, with D possibly matching TRBD2 (5 bases). The germline CDR1 and CDR2 sequences are MNHEY and SMNVEV (reference sequence). CDR3 size: 16 residues. The ends were cut back, 5 bases at V and 6 bases at J, with 20 bases in the middle. For the CDR3, the DNA is TGTGCCAGCAGTCCCCTGGGCGGGCGCCCTACCAATGAGCAGTTCTTC. This codes for CASSPLGGRPTNEQFF.

V gene TRBV7-9 combines with J gene TRBJ2-6; 11 nucleotides agree with TRBD1. The junction had 10 bases not matched to a gene; V was cut back by 5 bases and J by 7 bases. CDR1 and CDR2 from the germline V gene are SEHNR and FQNEAQ (reference sequence). The CDR3 has 17 amino acids. DNA of the CDR3: TGTGCCAGCAGCCCCCGACCGGGGACAGGGGGTGCCAACGTCCTGACTTTC. Its protein product is CASSPRPGTGGANVLTF. Looking up the rest from reference TRBV7-9 and TRBJ2-6 gives the full variable domain: DTGVSQNPRHKITKRGQNVTFRCDPISEHNRLYWYRQTLGQGPEFLTYFQNEAQLEKSRLLSDRFSAERPKGSFSTLEIQRTEQGDSAMYLCASSPRPGTGGANVLTFGAGSRLTVL.

This sequence joins TRBV25-1 and TRBJ2-7, with D unresolved. Germline lookup yields CDR1 MGHDK and CDR2 SYGVNS. The CDR3 sequence is 13 residues long. With 3 bases removed from V and 2 bases from J, the gap between germline ends came to 8 bases. This chain's CDR3 is CASSEPGTYEQYF. CDR3 bases: TGTGCCAGCAGTGAGCCAGGCACCTACGAGCAGTACTTC.

V and J are TRBV18 and TRBJ2-1; no definite D call. Deletions cut 2 bases from V and 8 bases from J, with 10 bases between. The CDR3 length is 13 residues. The germline V gene encodes CDR1 KGHSH and CDR2 LQKENI. In DNA form, the CDR3 reads TGTGCCAGCTCACCAGGCCTGGGCGATGAGCAGTTCTTC. Protein: CASSPGLGDEQFF.

V and J are TRBV7-3 and TRBJ2-1; TRBD2 matches 9 bases. Trimming at V came to 5 bases and at J to 2 bases, leaving 4 bases not matched to a gene. Germline V gene sequence: CDR1 SGHTA, CDR2 FQGTGA. The CDR3 sequence is 15 residues long. In DNA, the CDR3 is TGTGCCAGCAGCCTTAGCGGGGGCGCCTACAATGAGCAGTTCTTC. Translation: CASSLSGGAYNEQFF.

The V call is TRBV18, the J call TRBJ1-2; possibly TRBD1 for D (5 bases). This CDR3 is built from 17 residues. The germline V gene has CDR1 KGHSH and CDR2 LQKENI. V was trimmed by 1 base and J by 1 base, leaving 16 bases between them. In DNA form, the CDR3 reads TGTGCCAGCTCACCACTTCTCGGACAACTTGGTAACTATGGCTACACCTTC. Its protein is CASSPLLGQLGNYGYTF.

The chain has TRBV7-2 and TRBJ1-3; a possible D gene is TRBD1 (5 bases). Trimming removed 1 base at V and 4 bases at J, with 8 bases between. The germline V gene has CDR1 SGHTA and CDR2 FQGNSA. This CDR3 comprises 14 residues. This CDR3 is CASSLGPGGNTIYF. DNA of the CDR3: TGTGCCAGCAGCTTAGGGCCAGGGGGAAACACCATATATTTT.

The chain is built from TRBV13 and TRBJ2-2; D might be TRBD2 (6 bases). The CDR3 consists of 14 residues. Trimming took off 5 bases at V and 5 bases at J, with 12 bases between the two ends. CDR1 and CDR2 from the germline V gene are PRHDT and FYEKMQ (reference sequence). CDR3 nucleotides: TGTGCCAGCAGCCTCAGAGCGGGTACCGGGGAGCTGTTTTTT. Translating it yields CASSLRAGTGELFF.

In its sample, this clone was seen once. V is TRBV7-2 and J is TRBJ2-7; 10 positions agree with TRBD2. The CDR3 spans 15 residues. Per germline, CDR1 SGHTA and CDR2 FQGNSA. V was pared by 0 bases and J by 7 bases, with 6 bases of the junction left unmatched. The CDR3 DNA is TGTGCCAGCAGCTTAGCGTCCCTAGCGGGGGTTGAGCAGTACTTC. Protein product: CASSLASLAGVEQYF.

This clone occurred once. A much larger clone lies a single base off, so this may be a read error. V and J are TRBV6-5 and TRBJ2-7, with 11 bases fitting TRBD2. This CDR3 has 16 amino acids. Germline CDR1 MNHEY, CDR2 SVGAGI. The CDR3 region is CTSSSNLAGGNYEQYF. The DNA of the CDR3 is TGTACCAGCAGTTCAAATTTAGCGGGAGGGAACTACGAGCAGTACTTC.